These T cell receptor beta chains were read from a single sample in a study of T cell responses to AZD1222 COVID-19 vaccine. The data were produced by immunoSEQ multiplex PCR, yet TCRdb's version contains in-frame clones alone and is incomplete. Seen here are about 130,000 clones, approximately 90% observed once, and the top ten hold 6.9%. This material consisted of peripheral blood, taken on day 0 of AZD1222 vaccination. The receptors derive from an adult in good health. The CDR3 runs from the conserved cysteine through the conserved F or W. The D gene is left open where the match is weak. Clone size is stated in some rows and not others, as once, few, many or a class when expanded.

abundance | j_gene | v_gene | d_gene | CDR3nt | CDR3aa
. | TRBJ2-1 | TRBV7-9 | . | TGTGCCAGCACCCCCTTGCAAGGCCCTATGAATGAGCAGTTCTTC | CASTPLQGPMNEQFF
. | TRBJ1-6 | TRBV5-1 | TRBD1 | TGCGCCAGCACCGCGACAGGGTATAATTCACCCCTCCACTTT | CASTATGYNSPLHF
. | TRBJ1-1 | TRBV27 | TRBD1 | TGTGCCAGCAGTTTAACAGGGGGCCGGGTCACTGAAGCTTTCTTT | CASSLTGGRVTEAFF
. | TRBJ1-3 | TRBV4-3 | . | TGCGCCAGCAGCCAAGACCCCAGCTCTGGAAACACCATATATTTT | CASSQDPSSGNTIYF
. | TRBJ1-6 | TRBV10-1 | . | TGCGCCAGCAGTGAGCAGCAGAATTCACCCCTCCACTTT | CASSEQQNSPLHF
. | TRBJ2-3 | TRBV6-2/TRBV6-3 | TRBD2 | TGTGCCAGCAGTAGAGCGGGGGGGGGAAATACGCAGTATTTT | CASSRAGGGNTQYF
. | TRBJ2-3 | TRBV1 | . | TGCACCAGCAGCCAAGATCCTACAGCGGGGGGCCGAAGCGGAAGCACAGATACGCAGTATTTT | CTSSQDPTAGGRSGSTDTQYF
. | TRBJ1-3 | TRBV28 | . | TGTGCCAGCAGCCCTGGGGGGGGAACTGGAAACACCATATATTTT | CASSPGGGTGNTIYF
. | TRBJ2-7 | TRBV15 | TRBD1 | TGTGCCACCAGCAGAGCTCGGACAGGGGTCCACGAGCAGTACTTC | CATSRARTGVHEQYF
. | TRBJ1-2 | TRBV18 | TRBD1 | TGTGCCAGCTCTGCGGACAGGACCTATGGCTACACCTTC | CASSADRTYGYTF
. | TRBJ1-4 | TRBV5-1 | . | TGCGCCAGCAGCTTAGACGGTGTAAATGAAAAACTGTTTTTT | CASSLDGVNEKLFF
. | TRBJ2-2 | TRBV11-3 | . | TGTGCCAGCAGCTTAGAACTGGGGCCGGTCACCGGGGAGCTGTTTTTT | CASSLELGPVTGELFF
. | TRBJ2-2 | TRBV9 | . | TGTGCCAGCAGCGTAGGCACCGGGGAGCTGTTTTTT | CASSVGTGELFF
. | TRBJ1-6 | TRBV5-1 | . | TGCGCCAGCAGGGAGGAGGGGTTGGATTCACCCCTCCACTTT | CASREEGLDSPLHF
. | TRBJ2-2 | TRBV25-1 | TRBD2 | TGTGCCAGCAGTGAGTGGGGCGGACTAGCGGAAACCGGGGAGCTGTTTTTT | CASSEWGGLAETGELFF
. | TRBJ1-1 | TRBV5-1 | . | TGCGCCAGCATAAGAGAGGGCGGCACTGAAGCTTTCTTT | CASIREGGTEAFF
. | TRBJ1-1 | TRBV7-9 | . | TGTGCCAGCAGCTCAACCACAGCGAACACTGAAGCTTTCTTT | CASSSTTANTEAFF
few | TRBJ1-2 | TRBV25-1 | . | TGTGCCAGCACCAACAAGGAGGGGGGCGGGTATGGCTACACCTTC | CASTNKEGGGYGYTF
once | TRBJ2-7 | TRBV6-5 | TRBD2 | TGTGCCAGCAGAGTTGGACTAGCGGACTACGAGCAGTACTTC | CASRVGLADYEQYF
. | TRBJ1-2 | TRBV4-1 | TRBD1 | TGCGCCAGCAGCCTCGGGGGACAGGGAGGTGGCTACACCTTC | CASSLGGQGGGYTF
. | TRBJ2-4 | TRBV10-2 | . | TGCGCCAGCAGTAACCCCTTCATAGGCATTCAGTACTTC | CASSNPFIGIQYF
. | TRBJ1-2 | TRBV5-1 | . | TGCGCCAGCAGCCCCTCGGGGAACCGTTTGGGCTATGGCTACACCTTC | CASSPSGNRLGYGYTF
. | TRBJ1-5 | TRBV27 | . | TGTGCCAGCAGTTTAATGGGGGTAGAACAGCCCCAGCATTTT | CASSLMGVEQPQHF
. | TRBJ2-7 | TRBV7-2 | TRBD2 | TGTGCCAGCAGCCCGGGTAGCGGGGGCTCCTACGAGCAGTACTTC | CASSPGSGGSYEQYF
. | TRBJ2-2 | TRBV5-5 | TRBD1 | TGTGCCAGCACCCTCGACATAGGGGGCGACGGGGAGCTGTTTTTT | CASTLDIGGDGELFF
. | TRBJ1-3 | TRBV30 | . | TGTGCCTGGAGTGTACGTCGAGGCAGCTCTGGAAACACCATATATTTT | CAWSVRRGSSGNTIYF
. | TRBJ2-1 | TRBV4-3 | . | TGCGCCAGCAGCCAAGATAGGTGGCAGGGTGAGCAGTTCTTC | CASSQDRWQGEQFF
. | TRBJ1-3 | TRBV4-1 | TRBD1 | TGCGCCAGCAGCCAACGGACAGGGACTGGAAACACCATATATTTT | CASSQRTGTGNTIYF
. | TRBJ1-6 | TRBV3-1/TRBV3-2 | . | TGTGCCAGCAGTAAGGGGGAGTCCTATAATTCACCCCTCCACTTT | CASSKGESYNSPLHF
. | TRBJ2-7 | TRBV7-8 | . | TGTGCCAGCAGCCTAGACAGGAGATTCGAGCAGTACTTC | CASSLDRRFEQYF
. | TRBJ2-7 | TRBV25-1 | . | TGTGCCAGCAGTGAAAGAGAGATTTCCGAGCAGTACTTC | CASSEREISEQYF
. | TRBJ1-2 | TRBV6-5 | . | TGTGCCAGCAGTTACTCATCCCTGGAGTCCAGTGGCTACACCTTC | CASSYSSLESSGYTF
once | TRBJ1-4 | TRBV6-5 | . | TGTGCCAGCAGAGGACCGATTAATGAAAAACTGTTTTTT | CASRGPINEKLFF
. | TRBJ1-1 | TRBV29-1 | . | TGCAGCGTTGTCGGGGCGAACACTGAAGCTTTCTTT | CSVVGANTEAFF
. | TRBJ2-7 | TRBV15 | . | TGTGCCACCAGCAGAGATGGGACTCCCCTAGACTCCTACGAGCAGTACTTC | CATSRDGTPLDSYEQYF
. | TRBJ1-1 | TRBV30 | . | TGTGCCTGGAGTGTTAGGGGGACCACTGAAGCTTTCTTT | CAWSVRGTTEAFF
. | TRBJ2-6 | TRBV6-2/TRBV6-3 | . | TGTGCCAGCAGTTCAGTGGGGGACGGGGCCAACGTCCTGACTTTC | CASSSVGDGANVLTF
once | TRBJ1-6 | TRBV6-5 | . | TGTGCCAGCAGTTACTCACGGTCTTCACCCCTCCACTTT | CASSYSRSSPLHF
. | TRBJ1-6 | TRBV7-9 | . | TGTGCCAGCAGCTTAGCAGGATATAATTCACCCCTCCACTTT | CASSLAGYNSPLHF